The 10 T cell receptor beta chains given below trace back to one sample, sequenced in a study of cytomegalovirus exposure and HLA in healthy donors. The PCR employed 60 Vbeta primers together with 13 Jbeta primers. Data came from immunoSEQ multiplex PCR; TCRdb stores just in-frame clones and leaves some out. This repertoire shows about 200,000 clones, around four fifths found once; its top ten account for roughly 1.7%. Specimen: PBMCs. These TCRs come from a man in his forties in good health and CMV-seropositive.

The chain is built from TRBV5-4 and TRBJ2-5; possible D gene TRBD1, 6 bases. CDR3 length: 14 amino acids. V dropped 0 bases and J dropped 5 bases, with 11 bases sitting between them. In germline, CDR1 is SGHNT, CDR2 YYREEE (reference sequence). The CDR3 protein is CASSLGLQGETQYF. The CDR3 bases are TGTGCCAGCAGCTTGGGCTTGCAGGGGGAGACCCAGTACTTC.

The V gene is TRBV10-1, the J gene TRBJ2-5, with D possibly being TRBD2 (6 bases). The J call may be in error: the DNA end matches TRBJ2-7 better. Germline V CDR1 and CDR2: WNHNN, SYGVQD (reference sequence). The CDR3 runs to 12 residues. CDR3 loop: CASRGGPDEQYF. CDR3 bases: TGCGCCAGCAGGGGGGGACCGGACGAGCAGTACTTC.

V usage is TRBV27 and J usage is TRBJ2-7; 9 bases align to TRBD1. Germline CDR1 reads MNHEY; CDR2 reads SMNVEV (reference sequence). This CDR3 contains 18 residues. V dropped 0 bases and J dropped 2; count of bases not matched to a gene: 11. CDR3 sequence reads: CASSLSINHRGQAYEQYF. The CDR3 DNA reads TGTGCCAGCAGTTTATCGATAAATCACAGGGGGCAGGCCTACGAGCAGTACTTC.

V usage is TRBV27 and J usage is TRBJ2-7, with 9 bases lining up with TRBD1. CDR1 MNHEY and CDR2 SMNVEV come from the germline V gene (reference sequence). The length of the CDR3 is 17 residues. V lost 5 bases and J lost 2; bases outside the gene matches: 13. Here the CDR3 reads CASSHLTTGGLPYEQYF. In nucleotides, the CDR3 is TGTGCCAGCAGTCATCTCACCACAGGGGGCCTTCCCTACGAGCAGTACTTC.

This sequence joins TRBV5-8 and TRBJ1-5; 10 bases line up with TRBD1. The CDR3 is 19 amino acids. Germline V CDR1 and CDR2: SGHTS, YDEGEE. V dropped 2 bases and J dropped 2; count of bases not matched to a gene: 13. The CDR3 DNA follows: TGTGCCAGCAGCTTAGAAGCGCCCGACAGGGGGCGACGCAATCAGCCCCAGCATTTT. Translating gives CASSLEAPDRGRRNQPQHF.

This chain connects TRBV13 to TRBJ2-3; 12 bases are a match to TRBD1. The CDR3 is made up of 17 amino acids. The V and J ends lost 4 bases and 3 bases, in that order; junction bases with no gene match: 8. Per germline, CDR1 PRHDT and CDR2 FYEKMQ (reference sequence). CDR3 loop: CASSSGGTGGATDTQYF. The CDR3 DNA reads as TGTGCCAGCAGCTCCGGGGGGACAGGGGGCGCGACAGATACGCAGTATTTT.

V usage is TRBV9 and J usage is TRBJ2-7; 11 nucleotides agree with TRBD1. Germline CDR1 and CDR2: SGDLS and YYNGEE. Trimming took 3 bases from V and 3 from J; bases not matched to a gene: 5. This CDR3 is 15 amino acids long. For the CDR3, the DNA is TGTGCCAGCAGCGCCCCCGGGACAGGGGGCTACGAGCAGTACTTC. Translation: CASSAPGTGGYEQYF.

The rearrangement links TRBV7-2 to TRBJ1-5; D ambiguous. V lost 3 bases to trimming and J lost 5 bases, with 11 bases between them. The CDR3 runs 14 residues. Germline V CDR1 and CDR2: SGHTA, FQGNSA. The CDR3 nucleotides read TGTGCCAGCAGCTTTCGAACCGGGGATCAGCCCCAGCATTTT. Its protein is CASSFRTGDQPQHF.

This sequence joins TRBV6-5 and TRBJ2-7, with D maybe TRBD2 (5 bases). Trimming pared 6 bases from V and 6 bases from J, leaving 18 bases between. The CDR3 loop spans 14 amino acids. Germline V gene lookup returns CDR1 MNHEY and CDR2 SVGAGI. Here the CDR3 DNA reads TGTGCCAGCAGCACGAAGATCACTAGTACCGAGCAGTACTTC. Protein: CASSTKITSTEQYF.

The sample holds a few counts of this clone. The V gene is TRBV19, the J gene TRBJ1-1; 8 bases are shared with TRBD1. CDR3 length: 13 residues. Germline V gene data show CDR1 as LNHDA and CDR2 as SQIVND (reference sequence). J lost 9 bases, V lost 1 base, and 4 bases had no gene match. In nucleotides, the CDR3 is TGTGCCAGTAGTATAGCGGGACAGGTCAAAGCTTTCTTT. This codes for CASSIAGQVKAFF.